These T cell receptor beta chains were read from a single sample in a study of beta chain features in type 1 diabetes. Sequenced by immunoSEQ multiplex PCR; TCRdb stores in-frame clones only, minus some. The sample consists of approximately 730,000 clones, about an eighth of them appearing once. Material: naive CD4+ T cells from blood. These receptors were collected from a man younger than 35 with type 1 diabetes. Both conserved end residues are part of each CDR3. The D gene is left open where the match is weak. Rows give clone size only sometimes, using once, few, many, or a class for an expanded clone.

j_call,clone_size,d_call,cdr3_length,v_call,cdr3_nt,cdr3_aa
TRBJ1-2,NA,NA,15,TRBV14,TGTGCCAGCAGCCAAGGGACAGACCTTGGCTATGGCTACACCTTC,CASSQGTDLGYGYTF
TRBJ2-7,NA,NA,13,TRBV10-3,TGTGCCATCAACGCAGGTCACTCCTACGAGCAGTACTTC,CAINAGHSYEQYF
TRBJ1-5,NA,NA,14,TRBV30,TGTGCCTGGAGTGTACGGACCGGCAATCAGCCCCAGCATTTT,CAWSVRTGNQPQHF
TRBJ1-2,NA,NA,13,TRBV29-1,TGCAGCGTTGAAAGGGAAGGAGCCTATGGCTACACCTTC,CSVEREGAYGYTF
TRBJ1-5,few,NA,16,TRBV7-2,TGTGCCAGCAGCTTAGGCGGTGGAAGGGGCAATCAGCCCCAGCATTTT,CASSLGGGRGNQPQHF
TRBJ2-2,NA,NA,12,TRBV9,TGTGCCAGCAGCGCCTTAGCCGGGGAGCTGTTTTTT,CASSALAGELFF
TRBJ2-1,few,TRBD2,16,TRBV13,TGTGCCAGCAGACGAGCCGGGACTAGCAGGGCCAATGAGCAGTTCTTC,CASRRAGTSRANEQFF
TRBJ2-2,few,NA,17,TRBV5-1,TGCGCCAGCAGCTTGCGCCCCGCTGACAGAAACACCGGGGAGCTGTTTTTT,CASSLRPADRNTGELFF
TRBJ2-7,NA,TRBD1,17,TRBV14,TGTGCCAGCAGCCAAGATCGGGGGACAGGGATCTCCTACGAGCAGTACTTC,CASSQDRGTGISYEQYF
TRBJ2-1,few,TRBD1,15,TRBV6-5,TGTGCCAGCACTAAAGGGACAGGGGTTTACAATGAGCAGTTCTTC,CASTKGTGVYNEQFF
TRBJ2-1,NA,NA,15,TRBV11-3,TGTGCCAGCAGCCCCAGGACTGCGTCTGACAATGAGCAGTTCTTC,CASSPRTASDNEQFF
TRBJ1-5,few,TRBD1,16,TRBV2,TGTGCCAGCATGAGGGACAGGGGATCGAGCAATCAGCCCCAGCATTTT,CASMRDRGSSNQPQHF
TRBJ1-6,NA,NA,13,TRBV5-6,TGTGCCAGCAGCCACCGACGGGCTTCACCCCTCCACTTT,CASSHRRASPLHF
TRBJ1-5,few,TRBD1,13,TRBV7-3,TGTGCCACCCCCTTGGGACAGGTACAGCCCCAGCATTTT,CATPLGQVQPQHF
TRBJ1-1,NA,NA,12,TRBV27,TGTGCCAGCAGCCGGGCGAACACTGAAGCTTTCTTT,CASSRANTEAFF
TRBJ1-4,NA,NA,15,TRBV30,TGTGCCTGGAGTGTACGGGGGCCGAGTTCTGAAAAACTGTTTTTT,CAWSVRGPSSEKLFF
TRBJ2-3,NA,TRBD1,15,TRBV6-4,TGTGCCAGCAGTGAAAGATGGACAGGGGCTGATACGCAGTATTTT,CASSERWTGADTQYF
TRBJ2-7,NA,TRBD2,19,TRBV5-1,TGCGCCAGCAGCTTCCAGACACCGGGACTAGCGGGGCGAGCCTACGAGCAGTACTTC,CASSFQTPGLAGRAYEQYF
TRBJ2-2,few,NA,12,TRBV18,TGTGCCAGCTCACCCTGGCCCGGGGAGCTGTTTTTT,CASSPWPGELFF
TRBJ2-7,NA,TRBD1,14,TRBV6-6,TGTGCCAGCAGTTACCGACAGGGAACCTACGAGCAGTACTTC,CASSYRQGTYEQYF
TRBJ2-7,NA,NA,14,TRBV5-1,TGCGCCAGCAGCTTGGGACAGGCCTCCTACGAGCAGTACTTC,CASSLGQASYEQYF
TRBJ2-1,NA,TRBD2,14,TRBV6-1,TGTGCCGGACGGAGGGCAGCGGGGGCCCCTGTGGAGTTCTTC,CAGRRAAGAPVEFF
TRBJ1-1,few,NA,15,TRBV7-9,TGTGCCAGCAGCTTAGCCGGTCTACTTAACACTGAAGCTTTCTTT,CASSLAGLLNTEAFF
TRBJ1-5,few,TRBD1,14,TRBV9,TGTGCCAGCAGCGGGGGACAGGGAATAAGGCCCCAGCATTTT,CASSGGQGIRPQHF